Listed below are T cell receptor beta chains from one sample, sequenced in a study of blood T cell repertoires in COVID-19. Method: immunoSEQ multiplex PCR; TCRdb's copy keeps in-frame clones and lacks some. The sample shows 100,000 to 150,000 clones, about 86% of them seen only once. The specimen was PBMCs or T cells enriched from blood (not recorded which). The receptor source for this set is a middle-aged man with acute COVID-19. The CDR3 runs from the conserved cysteine through the conserved F or W. The order of the fields is clone size, V gene, J gene, D gene, CDR3 DNA, CDR3 protein. A D gene is named only where the DNA matches it firmly. Size tells how often a clone was seen (once, few, many) or the class of an expanded clone, and some rows leave it out.

size: -; V: TRBV7-3; J: TRBJ1-1; D: -; DNA: TGTGCCAGCAGCCCGGGGGGCACTGAAGCTTTCTTT; CDR3: CASSPGGTEAFF
size: -; V: TRBV5-1; J: TRBJ2-7; D: -; DNA: TGCGCCAGCAGCTGGGCGACAGGATTCGGCTACGAGCAGTACTTC; CDR3: CASSWATGFGYEQYF
size: -; V: TRBV6-5; J: TRBJ1-6; D: -; DNA: TGTGCCAGCAGTTACGATTCGAGTTCACCCCTCCACTTT; CDR3: CASSYDSSSPLHF
size: -; V: TRBV2; J: TRBJ1-6; D: -; DNA: TGTGCCAGCAGTCAGGGGAATTCACCCCTCCACTTT; CDR3: CASSQGNSPLHF
size: -; V: TRBV5-1; J: TRBJ2-7; D: TRBD1; DNA: TGCGCCAGCAGCTGGGAAACAGGGGGCGAGCAGTACTTC; CDR3: CASSWETGGEQYF
size: -; V: TRBV2; J: TRBJ2-3; D: TRBD2; DNA: TGTGCCAGCAGTTGGGGACTAGCGGGGGCAGATACGCAGTATTTT; CDR3: CASSWGLAGADTQYF
size: -; V: TRBV5-1; J: TRBJ2-1; D: TRBD2; DNA: TGCGCCAGCAGCTTGGTGGGGGAGGGAATCAACAATGAGCAGTTCTTC; CDR3: CASSLVGEGINNEQFF
size: -; V: TRBV4-2; J: TRBJ2-5; D: -; DNA: TGTGCCAGCAGCCAACCCGACTACCAAGAGACCCAGTACTTC; CDR3: CASSQPDYQETQYF
size: -; V: TRBV12-3/TRBV12-4; J: TRBJ1-1; D: TRBD1; DNA: TGTGCCAGCCGGGGACAGCAGAACACTGAAGCTTTCTTT; CDR3: CASRGQQNTEAFF
size: once; V: TRBV28; J: TRBJ1-1; D: TRBD1; DNA: TGTGCCAGCAGGACCCCGGGACAGGACACTGAAGCTTTCTTT; CDR3: CASRTPGQDTEAFF
size: -; V: TRBV30; J: TRBJ1-2; D: TRBD1; DNA: TGTGCCTGGAGCTCAGGGGGCTGGGGCTACACCTTC; CDR3: CAWSSGGWGYTF
size: -; V: TRBV10-1; J: TRBJ2-3; D: TRBD1; DNA: TGCGCCAGCAGTGTGTCGACAGGGGGCCCCACAGATACGCAGTATTTT; CDR3: CASSVSTGGPTDTQYF
size: -; V: TRBV18; J: TRBJ2-5; D: -; DNA: TGTGCCAGCTCCCAACCTGACATCGAAGAGACCCAGTACTTC; CDR3: CASSQPDIEETQYF
size: few; V: TRBV13; J: TRBJ2-3; D: TRBD2; DNA: TGTGCCAGCAGCGTTGGACTAGCGGGGGTTCCTAGCACAGATACGCAGTATTTT; CDR3: CASSVGLAGVPSTDTQYF
size: -; V: TRBV29-1; J: TRBJ1-1; D: TRBD1; DNA: TGCAGCGTCTGCCGGGACAGGGGACTCATGAACACTGAAGCTTTCTTT; CDR3: CSVCRDRGLMNTEAFF
size: -; V: TRBV11-2; J: TRBJ2-7; D: TRBD2; DNA: TGTGCCAGCGCGCCCGGGGGGATTATCTCCTACGAGCAGTACTTC; CDR3: CASAPGGIISYEQYF
size: -; V: TRBV7-9; J: TRBJ2-2; D: -; DNA: TGTGCCAGCAGCTCGCGGGGCGGGGGCCTCACCGGGGAGCTGTTTTTT; CDR3: CASSSRGGGLTGELFF
size: -; V: TRBV11-2; J: TRBJ2-7; D: -; DNA: TGTGCCAGCAGCTTAGATCAGGGCGAGCAGTACTTC; CDR3: CASSLDQGEQYF
size: -; V: TRBV7-2; J: TRBJ1-5; D: -; DNA: TGTGCCAGCAGCTTTCAGGGTGGGCAGCCCCAGCATTTT; CDR3: CASSFQGGQPQHF
size: few; V: TRBV5-1; J: TRBJ2-5; D: TRBD1; DNA: TGCGCCAGCAGCCTTTTAGACAGGGGAAGAGAGACCCAGTACTTC; CDR3: CASSLLDRGRETQYF
size: -; V: TRBV27; J: TRBJ2-3; D: TRBD2; DNA: TGTGCCAGCAGTTATACTAGCGGGGGGCGAGGTACGCAGTATTTT; CDR3: CASSYTSGGRGTQYF
size: -; V: TRBV19; J: TRBJ2-3; D: TRBD1; DNA: TGTGCCAGTTCCTCTCAGGGGGCGACTGATACGCAGTATTTT; CDR3: CASSSQGATDTQYF
size: -; V: TRBV10-1; J: TRBJ2-7; D: TRBD1; DNA: TGCGCCAGCAGTGAAGGAACAGGGGGCGGCTACGAGCAGTACTTC; CDR3: CASSEGTGGGYEQYF
size: -; V: TRBV2; J: TRBJ2-5; D: -; DNA: TGTGCCAGCAATAGCGGACAGGCGGGAGAGACCCAGTACTTC; CDR3: CASNSGQAGETQYF
size: -; V: TRBV30; J: TRBJ1-1; D: -; DNA: TGTGCCTGGAACAGGGAAGGCACTGAAGCTTTCTTT; CDR3: CAWNREGTEAFF
size: -; V: TRBV19; J: TRBJ2-7; D: TRBD2; DNA: TGTGCCAGTACGGCTAGCGGGAGTTTCGAGCAGTACTTC; CDR3: CASTASGSFEQYF
size: -; V: TRBV10-3; J: TRBJ2-1; D: TRBD2; DNA: TGTGCCATCAAAAATACTAGCGGGGGCTTTAATGAGCAGTTCTTC; CDR3: CAIKNTSGGFNEQFF
size: -; V: TRBV6-2/TRBV6-3; J: TRBJ2-4; D: TRBD1; DNA: TGTGCCAGCAGCCGGGACAGGATACAGTACTTC; CDR3: CASSRDRIQYF
size: -; V: TRBV21-1; J: TRBJ1-5; D: -; DNA: TGTGCCAGCAGCAAAGACAATCCCAGGGGGCGGATCAATCAGCCCCAGCATTTT; CDR3: CASSKDNPRGRINQPQHF
size: -; V: TRBV28; J: TRBJ1-6; D: -; DNA: TGTGCCAGCAGTTTAGCCGACATCAATAATTCACCCCTCCACTTT; CDR3: CASSLADINNSPLHF
size: -; V: TRBV11-1; J: TRBJ2-3; D: TRBD2; DNA: TGTGCCAGCAGCACCCTAGCGGATCCTAGCACAGATACGCAGTATTTT; CDR3: CASSTLADPSTDTQYF